These 28 T cell receptor beta chains came from one sample sequenced in a study of OX40 agonist ivuxolimab in advanced cancers. Only in-frame clones appear in the TCRdb table, and some are missing; sequencing was by immunoSEQ multiplex PCR. The table has about 51,000 clones, about 77% seen once; the top ten hold roughly 2%. Sequenced here: CD4+ or CD8+ T cells sorted from blood, sampled in a trial of the OX40 agonist ivuxolimab. Receptors were obtained from an adult with an advanced solid tumor such as melanoma, head and neck, liver or kidney cancer.

CDR3 coding DNA: TGTGCCAGCAGTAACCCTAGCGGGAGGAGCGATGAGCAGTTCTTC. Translation gives CASSNPSGRSDEQFF. This rearrangement joins TRBV28 to TRBJ2-1; 11 bases align to TRBD2. The ends lost 5 bases at V and 8 bases at J; junction bases unmatched: 8. CDR3 length: 15 amino acids. The germline CDR1 and CDR2 sequences are MDHEN and SYDVKM. Combining the CDR3 with reference TRBV28 and TRBJ2-1 gives the whole variable domain DVKVTQSSRYLVKRTGEKVFLECVQDMDHENMFWYRQDPGLGLRLIYFSYDVKMKEKGDIPEGYSVSREKKERFSLILESASTNQTSMYLCASSNPSGRSDEQFFGPGTRLTVL.

A few counts support this clone. Other DNA variants within this sample encode the same CDR3. V is TRBV6-5 and J is TRBJ1-2, with TRBD1 as a possible D gene (6 bases). Germline V gives CDR1 MNHEY, CDR2 SVGAGI. With 5 bases removed from V and 2 bases from J, the gap between germline ends came to 12 bases. The CDR3 runs 14 residues. The CDR3 DNA reads TGTGCCAGCAGTGTGGGGGGGCGCAACTATGGCTACACCTTC. This codes for CASSVGGRNYGYTF.

The V call is TRBV5-4, the J call TRBJ1-2; D is ambiguous. The ends were cut back, 0 bases at V and 5 bases at J, with 17 bases in the middle. CDR1 is SGHNT and CDR2 is YYREEE in the germline V gene (reference sequence). This CDR3 has 16 residues. CDR3 loop: CASSLDSRAVKYGYTF. In DNA, the CDR3 is TGTGCCAGCAGCTTGGATAGTCGGGCAGTCAAGTATGGCTACACCTTC.

The V gene is TRBV11-3, the J gene TRBJ2-7, with D hard to call. Germline CDR1 is SGHNT and CDR2 is YENEEA. The CDR3 has 12 amino acids. Between the trimmed V and J ends, which lost 4 bases and 4 bases, there was a span of 8 bases. CDR3 nucleotides: TGTGCCAGCAGCTCCTTCGGTTACGAGCAGTACTTC. It yields the protein CASSSFGYEQYF.

The chain couples TRBV28 to TRBJ1-6; D gene ambiguous. Germline lookup yields CDR1 MDHEN and CDR2 SYDVKM. There are 12 residues in the CDR3. The ends were cut back, 3 bases at V and 5 bases at J, with 2 bases in the middle. The CDR3 loop is CASSFNNSPLHF. The CDR3 DNA reads as TGTGCCAGCAGTTTCAATAATTCACCCCTCCACTTT.

The chain employs TRBV28 and TRBJ1-6, with D tentatively TRBD1 (6 bases). CDR3 length: 18 residues. Trimming removed 2 bases from V and 7 bases from J, with 21 bases in between. Per germline, CDR1 MDHEN and CDR2 SYDVKM. The CDR3 nucleotides are TGTGCCAGCAGTTTAGGGGCCAGAGGCGGGGGGCTGAATTCACCCCTCCACTTT. As protein: CASSLGARGGGLNSPLHF.

The chain is built from TRBV5-1 and TRBJ2-3, with 11 bases identical to TRBD2. CDR1 is SGHRS, CDR2 YFSETQ, per germline. V was clipped by 3 bases and J by 4 bases; unmatched bases: 7. There are 16 residues in the CDR3. The CDR3 sequence is CASSSIAGGPADTQYF. The CDR3 region has the DNA TGCGCCAGCAGCTCGATAGCGGGAGGGCCGGCAGATACGCAGTATTTT. The full variable domain, with the rest looked up from reference TRBV5-1 and TRBJ2-3, is KAGVTQTPRYLIKTRGQQVTLSCSPISGHRSVSWYQQTPGQGLQFLFEYFSETQRNKGNFPGRFSGRQFSNSRSEMNVSTLELGDSALYLCASSSIAGGPADTQYFGPGTRLTVL.

This chain uses TRBV4-1 with TRBJ2-5; D is perhaps TRBD1 or TRBD2 (5 bases each). Trimming removed 2 bases at V and 1 base at J, with 8 bases between. The germline V gene encodes CDR1 MGHRA and CDR2 YSYEKL. This CDR3 has 14 residues. The CDR3 DNA reads TGCGCCAGCAGCCAAATTGGGACCCAAGAGACCCAGTACTTC. Protein: CASSQIGTQETQYF.

The CDR3 spells CTAGSLYNEQFF. CDR3 nucleotide sequence: TGTACGGCCGGCAGTCTATACAATGAGCAGTTCTTC. The chain joins TRBV15 to TRBJ2-1; D is unclear. The CDR3 runs to 12 residues. CDR1 and CDR2 from the germline V gene are LNHNV and YYDKDF (reference sequence). Variable domain in full (rest from reference TRBV15 and TRBJ2-1): DAMVIQNPRYQVTQFGKPVTLSCSQTLNHNVMYWYQQKSSQAPKLLFHYYDKDFNNEADTPDNFQSRRPNTSFCFLDIRSPGLGDTAMYLCTAGSLYNEQFFGPGTRLTVL.

The rearrangement uses TRBV5-6 and TRBJ2-7, with 7 nucleotides matching TRBD2. This CDR3 has 16 residues. Germline values: CDR1 SGHDT, CDR2 YYEEEE. With 1 base clipped from V and 0 bases from J, the junction kept 7 bases outside the gene matches. For the CDR3, the DNA is TGTGCCAGCAGCTTGTTGCGCGGGAGCCCCTCCTACGAGCAGTACTTC. Amino acids: CASSLLRGSPSYEQYF.

This clone showed up just a few times. The chain employs TRBV29-1 and TRBJ2-1; 10 positions agree with TRBD2. CDR1 is SQVTM, CDR2 ANQGSEA, per germline. There are 14 residues in the CDR3. V shed 6 bases and J 4 bases; nucleotides not matched to a gene: 6. In DNA, the CDR3 is TGCAGCGTGGCCGGGACTAGCGTATACAATGAGCAGTTCTTC. Protein sequence: CSVAGTSVYNEQFF.

This clone was seen only once. The chain carries TRBV7-9 and TRBJ1-4; 9 positions agree with TRBD1. With V trimmed by 5 bases and J by 0 bases, 7 bases remained unmatched. The germline gives CDR1 SEHNR, CDR2 FQNEAQ (reference sequence). This CDR3 contains 17 residues. The CDR3 region has the DNA TGTGCCAGCAGCGACGACAGGGGGGTATCAACTAATGAAAAACTGTTTTTT. It codes for CASSDDRGVSTNEKLFF.

The chain employs TRBV10-3 and TRBJ1-4; TRBD1 agrees at 7 bases. V trimming: 5 bases; J trimming: 5 bases; junction bases outside the gene matches: 11. The CDR3 runs 16 residues. Germline assignment: CDR1 ENHRY and CDR2 SYGVKD. CDR3 nucleotides: TGTGCCATCAGTACAAGCCAGGGACAGAGGAATGAAAAACTGTTTTTT. Protein sequence: CAISTSQGQRNEKLFF.

This chain uses TRBV5-8 with TRBJ1-3, with 8 bases fitting TRBD1. The CDR3 is 18 residues long. V was clipped by 4 bases and J by 0 bases; unmatched bases: 12. Per germline, CDR1 SGHTS and CDR2 YDEGEE. The CDR3 here is CASSPIDRGLYSGNTIYF. CDR3 in DNA: TGTGCCAGCAGCCCAATCGACAGGGGACTCTACTCTGGAAACACCATATATTTT.

The chain carries TRBV14 and TRBJ1-1; 10 bases match TRBD1. From germline, CDR1 is SGHDN and CDR2 FVKESK. The V and J ends lost 5 bases and 4 bases, in that order; junction bases with no gene match: 1. CDR3 size: 13 residues. DNA for the CDR3: TGTGCCAGCAGCTGGACAGGGGGCACTGAAGCTTTCTTT. It codes for CASSWTGGTEAFF.

The V call is TRBV7-6, the J call TRBJ2-3, with D unclear. V dropped 2 bases and J dropped 1 base, with 7 bases sitting between them. CDR1 is SGHVS and CDR2 is FNYEAQ in the germline V gene. CDR3 length: 14 residues. The CDR3 region is CASSLMSGTDTQYF. The CDR3 nucleotides are TGTGCCAGCAGCTTAATGTCCGGCACAGATACGCAGTATTTT.

V and J are TRBV28 and TRBJ2-1; no definite D call. V lost 1 base to trimming and J lost 5 bases, with 9 bases between them. The germline CDR1 and CDR2 sequences are MDHEN and SYDVKM. The CDR3 runs 14 residues. The CDR3 reads CASSLFQAHNEQFF. For the CDR3, the DNA is TGTGCCAGCAGTTTATTCCAGGCCCACAATGAGCAGTTCTTC.

This clone is medium-sized by share. The J gene is TRBJ2-1, the V gene TRBV5-6; 12 bases map to TRBD2. J gave up 0 bases and V 5 bases, and 0 bases lay outside the gene matches. The CDR3 contains 15 residues. The germline CDR1 and CDR2 sequences are SGHDT and YYEEEE. The CDR3 here is CASRLAGGSYNEQFF. CDR3 nucleotide sequence: TGTGCCAGCAGACTAGCGGGAGGCTCCTACAATGAGCAGTTCTTC.

The chain has TRBV11-2 and TRBJ2-7, with 12 bases that match TRBD2. Trimming removed 4 bases from V and 0 bases from J; junction bases left unmatched: 13. The CDR3 sequence is 19 residues long. Germline CDR1 and CDR2: SGHAT and FQNNGV. The CDR3 sequence: CASSSETGLAGPISYEQYF. In nucleotides, the CDR3 is TGTGCCAGCAGCTCCGAAACCGGACTAGCGGGACCGATCTCCTACGAGCAGTACTTC.

V is TRBV6-6 and J is TRBJ1-6; 7 bases agree with TRBD1. The CDR3 spans 15 residues. V lost 2 bases and J lost 7; bases outside the gene matches: 5. Germline assignment: CDR1 MNHNY and CDR2 SVGAGI (reference sequence). The CDR3 loop is CASSYAGTENSPLHF. DNA of the CDR3: TGTGCCAGCAGTTACGCCGGGACAGAGAATTCACCCCTCCACTTT.

V gene TRBV28 combines with J gene TRBJ1-2; 7 bases fit TRBD1. The germline gives CDR1 MDHEN, CDR2 SYDVKM. Germline trimming cut 7 bases from V and 7 bases from J; bases unmatched to any gene: 21. CDR3 length: 17 residues. CDR3: CASTSWDEGGASSGYTF. CDR3 DNA: TGTGCCAGCACCTCCTGGGACGAAGGGGGCGCATCCAGTGGCTACACCTTC.

This sequence joins TRBV5-4 and TRBJ1-1, with unresolved D. The V end was cut by 7 bases, the J end by 1 base, with 11 bases between. This CDR3 region has 13 residues. Germline V gives CDR1 SGHNT, CDR2 YYREEE (reference sequence). CDR3 DNA sequence: TGTGCCAGCCACAGCCCTACGAACACTGAAGCTTTCTTT. Its protein is CASHSPTNTEAFF.

This chain joins TRBV5-6 and TRBJ1-4; 12 bases align to TRBD1. Trimming removed 5 bases from V and 4 bases from J; junction bases left unmatched: 9. Germline V gene data show CDR1 as SGHDT and CDR2 as YYEEEE. CDR3 length: 17 amino acids. CDR3 loop: CASSTGTGGEVNEKLFF. DNA of the CDR3: TGTGCCAGCAGTACCGGGACAGGGGGCGAAGTTAATGAAAAACTGTTTTTT.

The rearrangement links TRBV6-1 to TRBJ2-3; D unresolved. Trimming left V 6 bases short and J 0 bases short, with 10 bases between. The CDR3 is made up of 14 amino acids. Germline-derived CDR1 and CDR2 are MNHNS and SASEGT. The CDR3 nucleotides read TGTGCCAGCAGCCGTGCGGATAGCACAGATACGCAGTATTTT. Protein sequence: CASSRADSTDTQYF.

V usage is TRBV7-8 and J usage is TRBJ2-7; 8 bases are shared with TRBD2. This CDR3 is built from 14 residues. Germline V lookup: CDR1 SGHVS, CDR2 FQNEAQ. V shed 2 bases and J 4 bases; nucleotides not matched to a gene: 4. In DNA, the CDR3 is TGTGCCAGCAGCTTATTGAGCGGGAGATACGAGCAGTACTTC. Translating it yields CASSLLSGRYEQYF.

The sample holds a few counts of this clone. The V call is TRBV2, the J call TRBJ2-3; the D gene is possibly TRBD2 (6 bases). Germline CDR1 reads SNHLY; CDR2 reads FYNNEI. The germline V and J ends were trimmed by 8 bases and 0 bases, with 15 bases remaining between them. The CDR3 runs to 15 residues. CDR3 in DNA: TGTGCCAGCGGGGCGGAGGGTACTAGCACAGATACGCAGTATTTT. Its translation is CASGAEGTSTDTQYF.

The chain carries TRBV7-8 and TRBJ1-1; D not certain. The germline V gene has CDR1 SGHVS and CDR2 FQNEAQ. V lost 1 base, J lost 0 bases, and 3 bases lay in between. There are 13 residues in the CDR3. In DNA, the CDR3 is TGTGCCAGCAGCTTAGACGTGAACACTGAAGCTTTCTTT. Encoded protein: CASSLDVNTEAFF.

The V gene is TRBV27, the J gene TRBJ2-5; 10 nucleotides align to TRBD2. Matching the DNA end better, TRBJ2-7 makes the J call doubtful. Germline V gene sequence: CDR1 MNHEY, CDR2 SMNVEV (reference sequence). There are 16 residues in the CDR3. CDR3 amino acids: CASASYRASGSYEQYF. CDR3 nucleotides: TGTGCCAGCGCCAGCTACAGGGCTAGCGGGAGTTACGAGCAGTACTTC.